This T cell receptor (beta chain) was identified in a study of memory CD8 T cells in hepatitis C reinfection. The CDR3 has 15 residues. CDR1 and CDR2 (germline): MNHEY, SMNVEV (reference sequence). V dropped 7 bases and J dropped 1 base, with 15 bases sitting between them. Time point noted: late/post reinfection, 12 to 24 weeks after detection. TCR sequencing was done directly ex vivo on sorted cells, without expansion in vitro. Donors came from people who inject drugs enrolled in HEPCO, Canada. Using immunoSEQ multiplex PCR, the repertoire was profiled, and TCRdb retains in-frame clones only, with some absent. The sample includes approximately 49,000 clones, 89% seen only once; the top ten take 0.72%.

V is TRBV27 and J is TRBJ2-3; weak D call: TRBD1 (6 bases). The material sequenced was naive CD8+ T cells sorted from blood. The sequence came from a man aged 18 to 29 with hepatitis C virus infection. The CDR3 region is CASIAGVRGTDTQYF. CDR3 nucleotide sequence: TGTGCCAGCATCGCAGGGGTTAGGGGCACAGATACGCAGTATTTT.